What follows are 6 T cell receptor beta chains derived from one specimen sequenced in a study of T cells in Graves' hyperthyroidism and ophthalmopathy. RNA transcripts served as the template for amplifying TCR beta CDR3 regions. First-round RT-PCR of the TCR CDR3 relied on the HTBI primer set. TCRdb recomputed calls from the multiplex PCR reads with MiXCR, one row per CDR3 protein. The table has some 420,000 distinct CDR3 sequences, around 15% seen once. The sample consisted of blood. All receptors come from a woman younger than 30 with Graves' hyperthyroidism.

This clonotype was observed at least ten times. This sequence joins TRBV28 and TRBJ1-2; D not certain. Looked up from germline, CDR1 is MDHEN and CDR2 is SYDVKM. Trimming removed 1 base from V and 3 bases from J, with 9 bases in between. This CDR3 has 14 amino acids. CDR3 DNA: TGTGCCAGCAGTTTATCCCACAGATACTATGGCTACACCTTC. Protein: CASSLSHRYYGYTF.

The gene calls are TRBV5-1 and TRBJ2-6; TRBD1 agrees at 8 bases. Germline loops: CDR1 SGHRS, CDR2 YFSETQ. J gave up 2 bases and V 2 bases, and 12 bases lay outside the gene matches. The CDR3 loop spans 19 amino acids. CDR3 coding DNA: TGCGCCAGCAGCTTCCCTTCCGGGACAGGTCTCACTGGGGCCAACGTCCTGACTTTC. Its translation is CASSFPSGTGLTGANVLTF.

This clonotype showed up many times. This chain links TRBV27 with TRBJ2-5; D unclear. The CDR3 is made up of 14 amino acids. Between the trimmed V and J ends, which lost 2 bases and 7 bases, there was a span of 14 bases. Germline CDR1 MNHEY, CDR2 SMNVEV (reference sequence). The CDR3 spells CASSLRVADGTQYF. CDR3 nucleotide sequence: TGTGCCAGCAGTTTACGAGTAGCAGACGGGACCCAGTACTTC.

The sample holds many counts of this clonotype. CDR3 in amino acids: CASGVAGGTDTQYF. The CDR3 DNA reads TGTGCCAGCGGAGTCGCGGGAGGTACAGATACGCAGTATTTT. The chain carries TRBV7-9 and TRBJ2-3; 8 bases fit TRBD2. This CDR3 comprises 14 residues. Germline CDR1 and CDR2: SEHNR and FQNEAQ (reference sequence). V was pared by 8 bases and J by 3 bases, with 7 bases of the junction left unmatched.

In this sample, this clonotype turned up many times. The V gene is TRBV3-1, the J gene TRBJ2-7, with 7 bases identical to TRBD2. The length of the CDR3 is 13 residues. The junction had 4 bases not matched to a gene; V was cut back by 2 bases and J by 6 bases. Germline lookup yields CDR1 LGHDT and CDR2 YNNKEL (reference sequence). The CDR3 coding sequence is TGTGCCAGCAGCCAACGAGGCGGGGGCGAGCAGTACTTC. Its translation: CASSQRGGGEQYF.

This clonotype was seen repeatedly, ten times or more. The J gene is TRBJ2-7, the V gene TRBV29-1; D is unresolved. Germline loops: CDR1 SQVTM, CDR2 ANQGSEA. Trimming took 4 bases from V and 3 from J, leaving 10 bases between them. The CDR3 is 12 amino acids. The CDR3, as DNA: TGCAGCGTTGTGGCGGAGAGCTACGAGCAGTACTTC. It translates to CSVVAESYEQYF.